This TCR beta chain was documented in a study of cytomegalovirus exposure and HLA in healthy donors. The study ran its PCR with 60 Vbeta and 13 Jbeta primers. Data came from immunoSEQ multiplex PCR; TCRdb stores just in-frame clones and leaves some out. Of about 180,000 clones in the sample, 75% were seen once. The receptor was derived from a male donor in good health and CMV-seronegative. Sequencing was carried out using PBMCs.

The CDR3 is CASRDNSDYEQYF. For the CDR3, the DNA is TGTGCCAGCAGAGACAATTCAGACTACGAGCAGTACTTC. This sequence joins TRBV6-1 and TRBJ2-7, with D hard to call. Germline lookup yields CDR1 MNHNS and CDR2 SASEGT. CDR3 length: 13 amino acids. The ends were cut back, 6 bases at V and 3 bases at J, with 12 bases in the middle.